The clone carrying this T cell receptor beta chain showed up just a few times. The antigen remains unidentified. The data were obtained in a study of T cell repertoires in cytomegalovirus infection. On the study more broadly: Signatures in public TCR beta sequences pointed to both CMV infection and matching HLA type. General study results and limits: HLA-C-restricted TCR beta clonotypes specific for CMV led the ex vivo response. CMV carriers having the relevant HLA were flagged by cumulative public TCR beta family frequency.

TCRdb reprocessed the reads via MiXCR and lists one record per CDR3 protein. The table has 600,000 to 800,000 distinct CDR3 sequences, roughly a quarter seen once; the top ten hold 7.5% to 9%. Germline V gene sequence: CDR1 MRHNA, CDR2 SNTAGT. The V gene end was trimmed by 0 bases and the J gene end by 3 bases; junction bases not matched to a gene: 5. The length of the CDR3 is 16 residues. The rearrangement links TRBV6-4 to TRBJ2-1, with 7 positions matching TRBD2. This TCR was sampled from a human donor in good health (CMV status not recorded). Some clones in this sample may be carry-over from other donors' samples. The sample comprised CD8+ T cells from PBMCs. CDR3 sequence reads: CASSDSSRGDYNEQFF. In DNA form, the CDR3 reads TGTGCCAGCAGTGACTCGTCCCGGGGGGACTACAATGAGCAGTTCTTC.